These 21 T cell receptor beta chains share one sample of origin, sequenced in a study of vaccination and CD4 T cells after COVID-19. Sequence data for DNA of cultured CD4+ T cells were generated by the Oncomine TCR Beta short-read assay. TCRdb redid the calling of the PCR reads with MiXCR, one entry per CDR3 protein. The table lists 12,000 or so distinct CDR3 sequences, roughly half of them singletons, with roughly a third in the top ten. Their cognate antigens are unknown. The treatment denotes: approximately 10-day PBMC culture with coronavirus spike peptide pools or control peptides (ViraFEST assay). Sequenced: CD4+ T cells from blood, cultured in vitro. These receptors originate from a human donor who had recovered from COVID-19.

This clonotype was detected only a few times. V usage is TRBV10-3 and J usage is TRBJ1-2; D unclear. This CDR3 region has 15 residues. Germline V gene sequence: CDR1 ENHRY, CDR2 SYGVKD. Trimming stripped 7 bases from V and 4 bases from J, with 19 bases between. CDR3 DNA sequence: TGTGCCATCAAAAAGGACGTCGGACCCCTCTATGGCTACACCTTC. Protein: CAIKKDVGPLYGYTF.

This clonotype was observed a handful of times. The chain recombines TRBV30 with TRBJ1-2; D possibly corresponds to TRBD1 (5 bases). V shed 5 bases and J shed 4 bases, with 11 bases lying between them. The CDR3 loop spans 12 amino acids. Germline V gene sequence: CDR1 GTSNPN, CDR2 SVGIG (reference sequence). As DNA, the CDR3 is TGTGCCTGGTCCCATGGGGCCTATGGCTACACCTTC. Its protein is CAWSHGAYGYTF.

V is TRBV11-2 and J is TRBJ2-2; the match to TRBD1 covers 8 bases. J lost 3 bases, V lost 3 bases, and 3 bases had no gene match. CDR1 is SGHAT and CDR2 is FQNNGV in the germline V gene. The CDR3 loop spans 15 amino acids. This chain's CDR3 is CASSLGQVYTGELFF. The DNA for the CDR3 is TGTGCCAGCAGCTTGGGACAGGTCTACACCGGGGAGCTGTTTTTT.

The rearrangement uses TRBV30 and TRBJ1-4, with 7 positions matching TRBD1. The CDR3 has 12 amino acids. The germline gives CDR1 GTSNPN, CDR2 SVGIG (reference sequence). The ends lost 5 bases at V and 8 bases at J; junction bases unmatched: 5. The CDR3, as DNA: TGTGCCTGGGGGGGACAGAGAGAAAAACTGTTTTTT. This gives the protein CAWGGQREKLFF.

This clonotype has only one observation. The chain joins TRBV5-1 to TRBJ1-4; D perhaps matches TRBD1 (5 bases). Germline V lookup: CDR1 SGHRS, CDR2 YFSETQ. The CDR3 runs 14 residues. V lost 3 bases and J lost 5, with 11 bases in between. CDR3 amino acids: CASSSDRGNEKLFF. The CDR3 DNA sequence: TGCGCCAGCAGCTCCGACCGGGGGAATGAAAAACTGTTTTTT.

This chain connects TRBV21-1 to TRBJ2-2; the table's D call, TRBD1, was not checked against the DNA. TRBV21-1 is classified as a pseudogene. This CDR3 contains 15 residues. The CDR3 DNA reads TGTGCCAGCAGCTTCCCGACGGTACATCCCGGGGAGCTGTTTTTT. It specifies CASSFPTVHPGELFF.

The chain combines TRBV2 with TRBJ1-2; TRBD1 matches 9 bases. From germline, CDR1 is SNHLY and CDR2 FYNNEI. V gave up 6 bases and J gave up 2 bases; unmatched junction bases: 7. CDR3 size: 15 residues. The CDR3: CASRESGTGNYGYTF. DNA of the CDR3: TGTGCCAGCAGGGAATCCGGGACAGGGAACTATGGCTACACCTTC.

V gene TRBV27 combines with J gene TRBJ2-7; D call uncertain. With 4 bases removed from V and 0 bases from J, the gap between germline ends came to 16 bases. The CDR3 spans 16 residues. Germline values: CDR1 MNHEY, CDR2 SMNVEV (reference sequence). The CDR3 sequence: CASSSGGPLRSYEQYF. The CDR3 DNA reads TGTGCCAGCAGTTCCGGTGGGCCCCTACGCTCCTACGAGCAGTACTTC.

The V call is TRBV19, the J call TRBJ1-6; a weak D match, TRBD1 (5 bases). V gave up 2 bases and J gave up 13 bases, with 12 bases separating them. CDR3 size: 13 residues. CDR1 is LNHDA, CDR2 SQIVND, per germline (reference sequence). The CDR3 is CASSITGLGPLHF. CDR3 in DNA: TGTGCCAGTAGTATAACAGGCCTGGGTCCCCTCCACTTT.

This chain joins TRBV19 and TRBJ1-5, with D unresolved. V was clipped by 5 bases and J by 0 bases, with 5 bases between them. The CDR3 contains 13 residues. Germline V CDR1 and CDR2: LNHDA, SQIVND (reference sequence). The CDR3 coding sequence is TGTGCCAGTAGTTATACTAGCAATCAGCCCCAGCATTTT. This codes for CASSYTSNQPQHF.

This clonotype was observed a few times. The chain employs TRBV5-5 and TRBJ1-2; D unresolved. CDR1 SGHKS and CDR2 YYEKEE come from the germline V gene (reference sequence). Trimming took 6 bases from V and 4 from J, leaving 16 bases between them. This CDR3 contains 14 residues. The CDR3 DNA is TGTGCCAGCACAATTCGTTGGCTCCCCTATGGCTACACCTTC. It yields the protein CASTIRWLPYGYTF. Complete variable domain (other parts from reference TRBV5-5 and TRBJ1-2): DAGVTQSPTHLIKTRGQQVTLRCSPISGHKSVSWYQQVLGQGPQFIFQYYEKEERGRGNFPDRFSARQFPNYSSELNVNALLLGDSALYLCASTIRWLPYGYTFGSGTRLTVV.

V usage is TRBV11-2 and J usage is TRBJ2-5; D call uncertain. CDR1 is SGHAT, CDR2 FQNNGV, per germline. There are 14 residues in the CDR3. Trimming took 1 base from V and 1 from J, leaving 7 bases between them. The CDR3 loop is CASSLGSVQETQYF. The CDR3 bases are TGTGCCAGCAGCTTAGGGTCGGTCCAAGAGACCCAGTACTTC.

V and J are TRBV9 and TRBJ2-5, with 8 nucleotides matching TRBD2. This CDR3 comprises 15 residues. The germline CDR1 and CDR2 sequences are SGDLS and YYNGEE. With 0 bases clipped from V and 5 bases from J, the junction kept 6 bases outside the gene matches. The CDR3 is CASSVGAGGMETQYF. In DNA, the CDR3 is TGTGCCAGCAGCGTAGGGGCGGGGGGAATGGAGACCCAGTACTTC. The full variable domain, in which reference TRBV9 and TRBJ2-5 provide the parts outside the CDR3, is DSGVTQTPKHLITATGQRVTLRCSPRSGDLSVYWYQQSLDQGLQFLIQYYNGEERAKGNILERFSAQQFPDLHSELNLSSLELGDSALYFCASSVGAGGMETQYFGPGTRLLVL.

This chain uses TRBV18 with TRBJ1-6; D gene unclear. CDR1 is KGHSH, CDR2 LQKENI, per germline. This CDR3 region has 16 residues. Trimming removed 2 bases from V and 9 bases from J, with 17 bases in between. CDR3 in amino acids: CASSPGRPTLGSPLHF. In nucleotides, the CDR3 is TGTGCCAGCTCACCAGGTCGACCGACGCTGGGTTCACCCCTCCACTTT.

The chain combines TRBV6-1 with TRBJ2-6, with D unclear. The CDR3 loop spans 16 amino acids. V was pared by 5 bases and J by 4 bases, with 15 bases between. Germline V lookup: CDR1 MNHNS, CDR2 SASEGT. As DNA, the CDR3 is TGTGCCAGCAGTACAAATGACGCCTCCGGGGCCAACGTCCTGACTTTC. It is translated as CASSTNDASGANVLTF.

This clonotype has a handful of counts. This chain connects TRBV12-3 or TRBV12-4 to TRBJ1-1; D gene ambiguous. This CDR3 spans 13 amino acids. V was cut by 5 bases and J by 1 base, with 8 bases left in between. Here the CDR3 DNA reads TGTGCCAGCAGTGCCCGGGAGAACACTGAAGCTTTCTTT. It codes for CASSARENTEAFF.

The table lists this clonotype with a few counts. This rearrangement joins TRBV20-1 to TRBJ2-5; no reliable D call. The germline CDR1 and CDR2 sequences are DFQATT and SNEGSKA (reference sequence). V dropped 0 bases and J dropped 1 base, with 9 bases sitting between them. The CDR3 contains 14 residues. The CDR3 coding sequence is TGCAGTGCTAGAGATAAATCACCCCAAGAGACCCAGTACTTC. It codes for CSARDKSPQETQYF.

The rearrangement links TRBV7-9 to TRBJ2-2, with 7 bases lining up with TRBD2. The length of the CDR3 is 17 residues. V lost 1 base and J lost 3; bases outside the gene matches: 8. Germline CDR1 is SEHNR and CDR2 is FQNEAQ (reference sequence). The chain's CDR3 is CASSLVGGIIHTGELFF. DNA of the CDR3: TGTGCCAGCAGCTTAGTGGGGGGGATCATCCACACCGGGGAGCTGTTTTTT.

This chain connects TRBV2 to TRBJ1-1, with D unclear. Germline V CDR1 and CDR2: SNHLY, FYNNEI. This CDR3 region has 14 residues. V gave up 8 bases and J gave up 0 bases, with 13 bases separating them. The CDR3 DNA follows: TGTGCCAGCGGGGTCGCTTTGATGAACACTGAAGCTTTCTTT. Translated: CASGVALMNTEAFF.

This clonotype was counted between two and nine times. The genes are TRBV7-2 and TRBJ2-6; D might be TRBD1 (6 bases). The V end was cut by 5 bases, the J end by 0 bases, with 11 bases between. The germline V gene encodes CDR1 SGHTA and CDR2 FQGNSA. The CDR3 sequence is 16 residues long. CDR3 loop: CASSPYRVSGANVLTF. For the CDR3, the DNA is TGTGCCAGCAGCCCTTACAGGGTCTCTGGGGCCAACGTCCTGACTTTC.

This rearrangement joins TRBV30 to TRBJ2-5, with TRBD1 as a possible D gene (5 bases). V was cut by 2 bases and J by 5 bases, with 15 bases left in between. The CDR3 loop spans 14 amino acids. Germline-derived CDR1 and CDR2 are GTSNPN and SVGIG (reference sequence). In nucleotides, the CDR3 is TGTGCCTGGAGTTACGGCAGGGTATTGGAGACCCAGTACTTC. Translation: CAWSYGRVLETQYF.